A single sample gave rise to the 17 T cell receptor beta chains below, sequenced in a study of a mutant IDH1 vaccine in newly diagnosed glioma. These receptors' targets are unknown. Time point specified: week 5, during vaccination. Vaccination used 300 ug of mutant IDH1 20-mer peptide per dose, with topical imiquimod. Measured with immunoSEQ multiplex PCR; TCRdb has only the in-frame clones, and not every one. The table includes about 53,000 clones, 82% detected once. Sequencing was performed on PBMCs, taken from a glioma patient whose treatment included an IDH1 peptide vaccine. All receptors derive from a woman under 30 with glioma. Some clones in this sample may be carry-over from other donors' samples.

The CDR3: CASSLPGAQETQYF. The CDR3 DNA follows: TGCGCCAGCAGCTTGCCGGGGGCCCAAGAGACCCAGTACTTC. The chain is built from TRBV5-1 and TRBJ2-5; D tentatively reads TRBD1 or TRBD2 (6 bases each). Germline lookup yields CDR1 SGHRS and CDR2 YFSETQ. Trimming took 1 base from V and 1 from J, leaving 8 bases between them. The CDR3 spans 14 residues.

In its sample, this clone was seen once. The chain combines TRBV6-5 with TRBJ2-3; TRBD1 matches at 8 bases. The CDR3 runs to 13 residues. Germline V lookup: CDR1 MNHEY, CDR2 SVGAGI. V was pared by 4 bases and J by 5 bases, with 2 bases of the junction left unmatched. This CDR3 reads CASSSRGLDTQYF. CDR3 coding DNA: TGTGCCAGCAGTTCCAGGGGGCTAGATACGCAGTATTTT.

This chain uses TRBV19 with TRBJ1-2, with D maybe TRBD1 (5 bases). Trimming left V 5 bases short and J 4 bases short, with 11 bases between. Looked up from germline, CDR1 is LNHDA and CDR2 is SQIVND (reference sequence). The CDR3 is 13 amino acids. The CDR3 DNA reads as TGTGCCAGTAGTCCGGGGCGCAGCTATGGCTACACCTTC. Amino acid sequence: CASSPGRSYGYTF.

This chain joins TRBV5-4 and TRBJ1-3; TRBD1 matches at 8 bases. Germline assignment: CDR1 SGHNT and CDR2 YYREEE (reference sequence). V lost 4 bases to trimming and J lost 0 bases; unmatched junction nucleotides: 9. The CDR3 sequence is 17 residues long. Here the CDR3 reads CASSPGQGTFSGNTIYF. The CDR3 nucleotides read TGTGCCAGCAGCCCTGGACAGGGTACCTTCTCTGGAAACACCATATATTTT.

This rearrangement joins TRBV7-2 to TRBJ2-7, with no clear D. The V gene lost 3 bases and the J gene lost 4 bases, with 13 bases spanning the gap. This CDR3 is built from 14 residues. Germline values: CDR1 SGHTA, CDR2 FQGNSA. The CDR3 here is CASSLGDLGYEQYF. CDR3 nucleotide sequence: TGTGCCAGCAGCTTGGGTGACTTGGGGTACGAGCAGTACTTC.

The chain has TRBV15 and TRBJ1-5; D might be TRBD1 (5 bases). Germline CDR1 LNHNV, CDR2 YYDKDF (reference sequence). Trimming removed 9 bases at V and 2 bases at J, with 8 bases between. The CDR3 is made up of 12 amino acids. The CDR3 DNA is TGTGCCACGCGGGACGGCAATCAGCCCCAGCATTTT. The encoded protein is CATRDGNQPQHF.

The chain joins TRBV27 to TRBJ2-7; unclear D gene. Germline CDR1 is MNHEY and CDR2 is SMNVEV (reference sequence). Trimming cost V 5 bases and J 0 bases, with 5 bases left between them. The CDR3 loop spans 12 amino acids. The CDR3 spells CASSINSYEQYF. CDR3 in DNA: TGTGCCAGCAGTATAAACTCCTACGAGCAGTACTTC.

The chain links TRBV4-1 to TRBJ2-5; D is undetermined. The V end lost 3 bases, the J end lost 5 bases, and 16 bases lay between the germline ends. The CDR3 spans 15 residues. CDR1 MGHRA and CDR2 YSYEKL come from the germline V gene. CDR3 loop: CASSQDDSPPETQYF. CDR3 in DNA: TGCGCCAGCAGCCAGGATGACTCCCCCCCCGAGACCCAGTACTTC.

This clone showed up just once. The chain links TRBV5-4 to TRBJ2-3; D gene unclear. CDR3 length: 13 amino acids. Germline CDR1 reads SGHNT; CDR2 reads YYREEE (reference sequence). V lost 6 bases to trimming and J lost 1 base, with 9 bases between them. The CDR3 sequence: CASTLEGTDTQYF. For the CDR3, the DNA is TGTGCCAGCACCCTAGAGGGCACAGATACGCAGTATTTT.

The chain carries TRBV2 and TRBJ2-1, with unresolved D. This CDR3 is built from 14 residues. V dropped 5 bases and J dropped 0 bases, with 8 bases sitting between them. Germline CDR1 is SNHLY and CDR2 is FYNNEI. Written as DNA, the CDR3 is TGTGCCAGCAGTATCCTGAGCTCCTACAATGAGCAGTTCTTC. This codes for CASSILSSYNEQFF.

V gene TRBV16 combines with J gene TRBJ1-2, with 11 bases matching TRBD1. CDR3 length: 15 amino acids. Unmatched junction bases numbered 6, after V lost 4 bases and J lost 5 bases. CDR1 is KGHSY and CDR2 is FQNENV in the germline V gene. Here the CDR3 reads CASSRRTGGDYGYTF. The CDR3 bases are TGTGCCAGCAGCCGCAGGACAGGGGGCGATTATGGCTACACCTTC.

The V and J genes are TRBV19 and TRBJ1-1; D call uncertain. CDR1 LNHDA and CDR2 SQIVND come from the germline V gene (reference sequence). The CDR3 totals 12 residues. V lost 5 bases and J lost 1, with 5 bases in between. The CDR3 nucleotides read TGTGCCAGTAGTTGGAGGAACACTGAAGCTTTCTTT. Translated, it gives CASSWRNTEAFF.

This sequence joins TRBV7-8 and TRBJ2-1; TRBD2 matches 12 bases. The CDR3 extends over 16 amino acids. V shed 4 bases, J shed 3 bases, and the junction held 4 bases outside the gene matches. Germline CDR1 is SGHVS and CDR2 is FQNEAQ. CDR3 nucleotide sequence: TGTGCCAGCAGCTCACTAGCGGGAGGATACTACAATGAGCAGTTCTTC. It specifies CASSSLAGGYYNEQFF.

This clone came up once. The chain combines TRBV5-6 with TRBJ1-6; D gene uncertain. V lost 0 bases and J lost 5, with 9 bases in between. The CDR3 is 15 amino acids. The germline V gene encodes CDR1 SGHDT and CDR2 YYEEEE. DNA of the CDR3: TGTGCCAGCAGCTTGGGGACGGTGGATAATTCACCCCTCCACTTT. It specifies CASSLGTVDNSPLHF.

This clone was counted a single time. This rearrangement joins TRBV27 to TRBJ2-7; D not resolved. Germline V lookup: CDR1 MNHEY, CDR2 SMNVEV (reference sequence). Trimming pared 4 bases from V and 2 bases from J, leaving 15 bases between. This CDR3 has 15 residues. CDR3 protein: CASSSRTLLPYEQYF. CDR3 coding DNA: TGTGCCAGCAGTTCCCGAACTTTGCTCCCCTACGAGCAGTACTTC.

J is TRBJ1-6 and V is TRBV6-1, with a possible D match to TRBD1 (5 bases). Trimming removed 5 bases from V and 6 bases from J, with 14 bases in between. The CDR3 is made up of 15 amino acids. CDR1 is MNHNS and CDR2 is SASEGT in the germline V gene. CDR3 sequence (DNA): TGTGCCAGCAGTCTGGACGGGGCTCCTAATTCACCCCTCCACTTT. Protein sequence: CASSLDGAPNSPLHF.

The chain joins TRBV4-2 to TRBJ1-1; D is uncertain. Deletions cut 1 base from V and 7 bases from J, with 13 bases between. The CDR3 contains 14 residues. Germline V gene data show CDR1 as LGHNA and CDR2 as YNFKEQ. Written as DNA, the CDR3 is TGTGCCAGCAGCCAAGGCGGGGATTCGGTTGAAGCTTTCTTT. Translated: CASSQGGDSVEAFF.